This record covers a single T cell receptor (beta chain). The data stem from a study of blood T cell repertoires in COVID-19. Study-wide context: The analysed material was cDNA or gDNA that came from T cells, B-cell-depleted T cells, or PBMCs.

The CDR3 length is 13 residues. V lost 0 bases and J 9 bases, leaving 10 bases between the germline ends. The germline V gene encodes CDR1 SGHRS and CDR2 YFSETQ. Authors' methods: Researchers report that nucleated cell counts were estimated from reference gene primer amplification. Some clones are missing from TCRdb's copy, which holds only in-frame ones; the method was immunoSEQ multiplex PCR. V and J calls and clone size are as listed in that table; D and trimming were resolved from the DNA. The data hold around 700,000 clones, with about nine tenths observed a single time. This chain connects TRBV5-1 to TRBJ2-1; D is unresolved. Sequenced input: peripheral blood. The clonotype originates from a woman aged 18 to 35 with acute or convalescent COVID-19. The CDR3 reads CASSLGQLTEQFF. In nucleotides, the CDR3 is TGCGCCAGCAGCTTGGGCCAGTTAACTGAGCAGTTCTTC.